The T cell receptor beta chain under discussion was sequenced for a study of T cell responses to AZD1222 COVID-19 vaccine. The CDR3 totals 17 residues. Study results and limitations: Seropositive at baseline were only a handful of AZD1222 recipients.

Assay: immunoSEQ multiplex PCR; the TCRdb copy retains only in-frame clones and omits some. The sample yields 110,000 to 150,000 clones, over 85% seen once. A word on this clone: Its antigen remains unidentified.

This TCR came from an adult in good health. The source material was peripheral blood, sampled on day 0 of AZD1222 vaccination. The chain joins TRBV21-1 to TRBJ1-6. TRBV21-1 is assigned pseudogene status. CDR3 sequence reads: CASARPQAAISAVSLHF. In DNA form, the CDR3 reads TGTGCCAGCGCCCGGCCGCAAGCAGCAATATCCGCGGTATCCCTCCACTTT.